The source of this TCR beta chain is a study of cytomegalovirus exposure and HLA in healthy donors. PCR involved 60 Vbeta and 13 Jbeta primers. Sequencing used immunoSEQ multiplex PCR; TCRdb keeps in-frame clones, though not all of them. The sample lists 99,000 or so clones, under 85% occurring once. Whole-study results and caveats: TCR sequences were mostly rare, though some public TCRs occurred in many donors. About 87% or about 30% of the time was how often most TCR beta V segments were productive, according to an earlier analysis.

The J segment lost 6 bases and the V segment lost 6 bases, leaving 11 bases of the junction unmatched. The germline V gene encodes CDR1 MNHEY and CDR2 SVGAGI. The CDR3 is 14 amino acids. Comments on this clone: As yet, its antigen is unknown.

The sequenced material came from PBMCs. The sequence was obtained from a man aged 25 to 40 in good health and CMV-seronegative. The chain couples TRBV6-5 to TRBJ2-7; the match to TRBD2 covers 7 bases. The CDR3 here is CASSHPGGGFEQYF. The DNA of the CDR3 is TGTGCCAGCAGCCATCCCGGGGGAGGGTTCGAGCAGTACTTC.